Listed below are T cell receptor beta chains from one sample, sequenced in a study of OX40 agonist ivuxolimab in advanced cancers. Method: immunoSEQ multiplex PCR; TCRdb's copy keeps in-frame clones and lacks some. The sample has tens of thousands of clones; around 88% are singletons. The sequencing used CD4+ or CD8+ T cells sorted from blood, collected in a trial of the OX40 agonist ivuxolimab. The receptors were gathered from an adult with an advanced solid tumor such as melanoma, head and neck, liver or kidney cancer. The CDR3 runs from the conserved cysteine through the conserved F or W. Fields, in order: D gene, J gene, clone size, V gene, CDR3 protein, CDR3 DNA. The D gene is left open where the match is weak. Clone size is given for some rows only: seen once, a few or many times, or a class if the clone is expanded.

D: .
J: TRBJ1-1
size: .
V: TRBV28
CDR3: CASIHRVLNTEAFF
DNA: TGTGCCAGCATCCACAGGGTTTTGAACACTGAAGCTTTCTTT

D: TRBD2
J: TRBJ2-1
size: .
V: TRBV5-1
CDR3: CASSLELAGTSYNEQFF
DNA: TGCGCCAGCAGCTTAGAACTAGCGGGCACGTCCTACAATGAGCAGTTCTTC

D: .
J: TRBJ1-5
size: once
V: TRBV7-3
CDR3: CASSLRGSVHF
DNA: TGTGCCAGCAGCTTAAGGGGGTCTGTGCATTTT

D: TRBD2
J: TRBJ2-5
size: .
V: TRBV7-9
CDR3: CASSLLAGVQETQYF
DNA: TGTGCCAGCAGCTTATTAGCGGGTGTTCAAGAGACCCAGTACTTC

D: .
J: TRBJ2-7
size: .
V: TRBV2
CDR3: CASSGRANEQYF
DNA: TGTGCCAGCAGTGGCAGGGCGAACGAGCAGTACTTC

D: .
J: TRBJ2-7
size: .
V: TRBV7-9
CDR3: CASSDIIKGPATYEQYF
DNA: TGTGCCAGCAGCGACATCATCAAGGGGCCAGCAACCTACGAGCAGTACTTC

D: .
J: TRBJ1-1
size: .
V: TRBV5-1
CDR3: CASSLARLNTEAFF
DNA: TGCGCCAGCAGCTTAGCCAGGTTGAACACTGAAGCTTTCTTT

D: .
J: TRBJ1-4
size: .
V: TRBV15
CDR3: CATSDVGGINEKLFF
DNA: TGTGCCACCAGCGATGTGGGAGGTATTAATGAAAAACTGTTTTTT

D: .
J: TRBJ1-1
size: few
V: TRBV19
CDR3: CASNPGSGPLNTEAFF
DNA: TGTGCCAGTAACCCCGGTTCGGGGCCATTGAACACTGAAGCTTTCTTT

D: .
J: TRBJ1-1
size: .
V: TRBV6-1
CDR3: CASSEGQRNTEAFF
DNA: TGTGCCAGCAGTGAAGGACAGAGGAACACTGAAGCTTTCTTT

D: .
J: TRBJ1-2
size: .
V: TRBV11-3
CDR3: CASSLEKGPNYGYTF
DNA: TGTGCCAGCAGCTTAGAGAAGGGTCCCAACTATGGCTACACCTTC

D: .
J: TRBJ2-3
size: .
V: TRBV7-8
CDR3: CASSLNPTGRVSTDTQYF
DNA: TGTGCCAGCAGCTTAAACCCCACCGGCCGAGTTAGCACAGATACGCAGTATTTT

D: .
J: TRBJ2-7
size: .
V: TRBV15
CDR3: CATSRALAYEQYF
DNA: TGTGCCACCAGCAGAGCTTTGGCCTACGAGCAGTACTTC

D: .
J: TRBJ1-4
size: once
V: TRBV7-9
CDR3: CASSLDGTHNEKLFF
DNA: TGTGCCAGCAGCTTGGACGGGACCCACAATGAAAAACTGTTTTTT

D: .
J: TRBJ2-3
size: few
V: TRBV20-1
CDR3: CSASFVDTQYF
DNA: TGCAGTGCCAGTTTTGTAGATACGCAGTATTTT

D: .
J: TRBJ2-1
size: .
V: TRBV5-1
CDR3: CASSSAEPPRYNEQFF
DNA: TGCGCCAGCAGCAGTGCGGAGCCCCCTCGATACAATGAGCAGTTCTTC

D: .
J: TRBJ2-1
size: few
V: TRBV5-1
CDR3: CASSPPGRNEQFF
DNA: TGCGCCAGCAGCCCCCCCGGGAGAAATGAGCAGTTCTTC

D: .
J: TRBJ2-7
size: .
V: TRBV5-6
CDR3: CASTTPGTSLGYEQYF
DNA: TGTGCCAGCACGACCCCCGGGACATCCCTAGGTTACGAGCAGTACTTC

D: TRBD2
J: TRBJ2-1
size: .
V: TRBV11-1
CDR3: CASSLRAGGPGEQFF
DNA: TGTGCCAGCAGCTTACGAGCGGGAGGGCCTGGTGAGCAGTTCTTC

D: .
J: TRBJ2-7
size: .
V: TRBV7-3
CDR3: CASSCPPLTSSYEQYF
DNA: TGTGCCAGCAGCTGTCCTCCCCTAACTAGCTCCTACGAGCAGTACTTC

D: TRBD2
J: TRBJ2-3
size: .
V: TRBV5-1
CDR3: CASSLVSSGDTQYF
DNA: TGCGCCAGCAGCTTGGTTTCTAGCGGAGATACGCAGTATTTT

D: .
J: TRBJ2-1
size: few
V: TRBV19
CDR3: CASSIGQNNEQFF
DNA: TGTGCCAGTAGTATCGGTCAGAACAATGAGCAGTTCTTC

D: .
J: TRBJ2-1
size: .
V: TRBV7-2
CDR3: CASSLMGTYNEQFF
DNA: TGTGCCAGCAGCTTAATGGGCACGTACAATGAGCAGTTCTTC

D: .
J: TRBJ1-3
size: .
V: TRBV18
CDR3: CASSPLQSSGNTIYF
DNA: TGTGCCAGCTCACCCTTACAGAGCTCTGGAAACACCATATATTTT

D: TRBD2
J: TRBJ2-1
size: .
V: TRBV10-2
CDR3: CASRKGLAGGDEQFF
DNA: TGCGCCAGCAGGAAGGGCTTAGCGGGAGGAGATGAGCAGTTCTTC

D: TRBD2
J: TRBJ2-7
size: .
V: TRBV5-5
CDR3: CASSFGTRGEQQYF
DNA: TGTGCCAGCAGCTTTGGGACTAGAGGGGAGCAGCAGTACTTC

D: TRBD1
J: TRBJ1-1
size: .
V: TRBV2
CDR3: CASKGEQGRNTEAFF
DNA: TGTGCCAGCAAAGGGGAACAGGGGCGGAACACTGAAGCTTTCTTT

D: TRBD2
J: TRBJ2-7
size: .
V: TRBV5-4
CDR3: CASSAAPGGYEQYF
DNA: TGTGCCAGCAGCGCCGCCCCGGGGGGCTACGAGCAGTACTTC

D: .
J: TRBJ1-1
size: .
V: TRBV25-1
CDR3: CASSEFKAGNTEAFF
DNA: TGTGCCAGCAGTGAATTTAAGGCAGGGAACACTGAAGCTTTCTTT

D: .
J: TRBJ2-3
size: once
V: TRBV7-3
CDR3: CASSFRGASTDTQYF
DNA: TGTGCCAGCAGCTTTCGGGGGGCTAGCACAGATACGCAGTATTTT

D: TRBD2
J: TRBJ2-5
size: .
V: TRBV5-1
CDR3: CASSLGWREQQETQYF
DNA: TGCGCCAGCAGCTTGGGCTGGCGGGAGCAGCAAGAGACCCAGTACTTC